This TCR beta chain was obtained from a study of OX40 agonist ivuxolimab in advanced cancers. For context, the study as a whole: Ivuxolimab was an agonistic, fully human IgG2 monoclonal antibody directed against OX40 (CD134), a costimulatory receptor. Of the approximately 54 patients in dose escalation, 19 had hepatocellular carcinoma, some 15 had melanoma, 9 had renal cell carcinoma and 9 had head and neck cancer. The purpose of peripheral TCRbeta sequencing was to test whether ivuxolimab changed TCR sequence diversity and led to clonal T-cell expansion. Intravenous ivuxolimab was administered to patients every 2 weeks at six dose levels: 0.01, 0.1, 0.3, 1.5, 3 and 10 mg/kg. Partial responses occurred in three dose-escalation patients: two with cutaneous melanoma and one with hepatocellular carcinoma. In the dose-escalation cohort, over 65% of patients were male, and the mean age was roughly 60 years, with a range of roughly 20 to 80. Prior anti-PD-1, anti-PD-L1 or anti-CTLA-4 therapy was permitted, and about two fifths of dose-escalation patients had received checkpoint inhibitors. The paper reports the monotherapy dose-escalation portion (N ≈ 52 patients) of the phase I ivuxolimab trial. The full study reports these points: In partial responders in the 0.1-3.0 mg/kg groups, normalized peripheral clonal expansion was found to be among the lowest, especially among CD8+ T cells. Antigen specificity was not determined for the clonally expanded peripheral T cells. After ivuxolimab, CD8+ T cells had more expanded clones than CD4+ T cells on average. Low levels of normalized T-cell clonal expansion were also seen in some patients who did not respond. Clonal expansion of both CD4+ and CD8+ blood T cells was observed from baseline to week 6 at doses 0.1 to 3.0 mg/kg.

For sequencing of the TCRbeta CDR3 region, genomic DNA was extracted from the sorted cells. The immunoSEQ Assay was used for sequencing of TCRbeta CDR3 regions. The immuneACCESS repertoire file appears here via TCRdb, limited to in-frame rearrangements. These files lack a portion of the clones; in checked studies, under half of the deficit traces to unresolved V genes, and the cause of the others is not known. In all, the sample holds tens of thousands of clones, and 90% to 95% of those were seen once. The ten biggest clones cover less than 2.5% of the sample. Patients with autoimmune disease history or receiving systemic immunosuppression were excluded from the trial. Peripheral blood for TCR sequencing was collected from all dose cohorts at baseline, on cycle 4 day 1, and on cycle 7 day 1. The samples were drawn from a first-in-human, open-label, multicenter phase I dose-escalation trial of ivuxolimab. The trial enrolled adults with locally advanced or metastatic head and neck squamous cell, hepatocellular, melanoma or renal cell carcinoma. CD4+ and CD8+ T cells were sorted separately from peripheral blood before TCR sequencing.

Comments on this clone: Its antigen is unknown. Per-base qualities were not stored, and no clone one base away is much larger. Within the sample, other DNA sequences also encode this same CDR3.

The germline V gene gives CDR1 as ENHRY and CDR2 as SYGVKD. Trimming removed 2 bases from V and 4 bases from J, leaving 12 bases between the germline ends. From the cysteine through the phenylalanine, the CDR3 covers 16 amino acids. The sequence is cut down to CDR3 DNA, 48 bases in frame from base 1. The chain joins TRBV10-3 to TRBJ2-6, and the D gene may be TRBD2, 6 bases matching. The origin of this receptor is an adult with an advanced solid tumor such as melanoma, head and neck, liver or kidney cancer. The specimen was CD4+ or CD8+ T cells sorted from blood, collected in a trial of the OX40 agonist ivuxolimab. The encoded CDR3 is CAISEVGREGANVLTF. The nucleotide sequence is given as TGTGCCATCAGTGAGGTGGGTCGGGAGGGGGCCAACGTCCTGACTTTC.